One and the same sample provided the 2 T cell receptor beta chains below, sequenced in a study of CD4+ T cells in melanoma. This table comes from immunoSEQ multiplex PCR, and its TCRdb copy is limited to in-frame clones, with some not included. This sample yields roughly 140,000 clones, of which about nine tenths are seen a single time; about 1.5% belongs to the top ten. The receptors derive from a human donor with melanoma.

This clone has just one count. This rearrangement joins TRBV30 to TRBJ2-7; D might be TRBD2 (6 bases). The CDR3 length is 14 residues. Between the trimmed V and J ends, which lost 5 bases and 3 bases, there was a span of 17 bases. Per germline, CDR1 GTSNPN and CDR2 SVGIG (reference sequence). The CDR3 DNA sequence: TGTGCCTGGGCAAGGAGGGTTGGCGGCTACGAGCAGTACTTC. Protein: CAWARRVGGYEQYF. Complete variable domain (other parts from reference TRBV30 and TRBJ2-7): SQTIHQWPATLVQPVGSPLSLECTVEGTSNPNLYWYRQAAGRGLQLLFYSVGIGQISSEVPQNLSASRPQDRQFILSSKKLLLSDSGFYLCAWARRVGGYEQYFGPGTRLTVT.

The chain couples TRBV10-3 to TRBJ2-5; D unresolved. The CDR3 totals 13 residues. Germline V gives CDR1 ENHRY, CDR2 SYGVKD. V shed 6 bases and J shed 1 base, with 9 bases lying between them. Here the CDR3 DNA reads TGTGCCATCAGCCTCCGACCCCAAGAGACCCAGTACTTC. This translates into CAISLRPQETQYF.